This record concerns one T cell receptor (beta chain) sequence. This specimen comes from a study of shared clonotypes between healthy human individuals. Study overall: Each donor's CD4 naive and CD4 memory cells filled three plates apiece, CD8 naive two, and CD8 memory one.

CD45RO negativity and positive selection for CCR7 defined naive CD8 cells, a population that excluded terminally differentiated effector memory CD45RA+ cells. Assay runs were performed at deep level. Some clones are missing from TCRdb's copy, which holds only in-frame ones; the method was immunoSEQ multiplex PCR. The sample has nearly 2 million clones, roughly 94% seen once. Germline trimming cut 1 base from V and 4 bases from J; bases unmatched to any gene: 4. Germline V gene sequence: CDR1 SEHNR, CDR2 FQNEAQ (reference sequence). CDR3 length: 15 residues. The chain joins TRBV7-9 to TRBJ2-7; TRBD1 aligns across 10 bases. Sample: naive CD8+ T cells sorted from blood. This sequence originates from a young man in good health. The CDR3 here is CASSLETGGAYEQYF. CDR3 nucleotide sequence: TGTGCCAGCAGCTTAGAGACAGGGGGCGCTTACGAGCAGTACTTC.